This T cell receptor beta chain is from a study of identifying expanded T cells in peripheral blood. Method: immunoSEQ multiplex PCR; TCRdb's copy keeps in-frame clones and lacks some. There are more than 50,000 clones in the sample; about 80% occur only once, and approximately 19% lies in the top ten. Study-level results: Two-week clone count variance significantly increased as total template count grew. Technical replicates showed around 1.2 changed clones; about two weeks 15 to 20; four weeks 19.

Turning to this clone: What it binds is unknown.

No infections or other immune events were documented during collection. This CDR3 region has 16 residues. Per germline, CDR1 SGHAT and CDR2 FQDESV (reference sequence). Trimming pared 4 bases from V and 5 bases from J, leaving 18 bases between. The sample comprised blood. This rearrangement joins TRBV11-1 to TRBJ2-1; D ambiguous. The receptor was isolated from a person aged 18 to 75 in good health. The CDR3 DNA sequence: TGTGCCAGCAGCTCCTCATCCGGTAGAGGCGACAATGAGCAGTTCTTC. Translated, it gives CASSSSSGRGDNEQFF.